The rows below give T cell receptor beta chains drawn from one sample of a study of identical twins. TCRdb re-analysed the 5' RACE reads in MiXCR, keeping a single row per CDR3 protein. The sample records 690,000 or so distinct CDR3 sequences, around 8.6% being singletons. These same data were also listed under a study on yellow fever vaccine responses in identical twins.

Sequencing input: PBMCs. The receptor set was obtained from a woman under 30 in good health. CDR3s include the opening cysteine and the closing phenylalanine or tryptophan. D genes are given only for firm matches. Expanded clones get a size class; other rows say once, few or many, or leave the size out.

D	size	V	J	DNA	CDR3
TRBD2	many	TRBV6-1	TRBJ2-1	TGTGCCAGCAGCTCTATTGGGTGGCGGGAGGGCGATGAGCAGTTCTTC	CASSSIGWREGDEQFF
.	once	TRBV5-1	TRBJ2-5	TGCGCCAGCAGCCCGCGGGGAGGCCGGCGGTTCCAAGAGACCCAGTACTTC	CASSPRGGRRFQETQYF
TRBD1	many	TRBV3-1	TRBJ2-2	TGTGCCAGCAGTGCGAACAGGGGAACCGGGGAGCTGTTTTTT	CASSANRGTGELFF
.	.	TRBV27	TRBJ2-7	TGTGCCAGCAGTTTAAGGACCTCTACCTACGAGCAGTACTTC	CASSLRTSTYEQYF
TRBD2	many	TRBV27	TRBJ2-3	TGTGCCAGCAGTGTACTCCCCGGGCGGGAGGGCCAAGATACGCAGTATTTT	CASSVLPGREGQDTQYF
TRBD2	.	TRBV5-4	TRBJ2-3	TGTGCCAGCAGCGCGAATGTGGCTAGCGGCCCGTCAGATACGCAGTATTTT	CASSANVASGPSDTQYF
.	few	TRBV9	TRBJ2-7	TGTGCCAGCAGCATCTACGAGATAGCGGACGAGCAGTACTTC	CASSIYEIADEQYF
.	.	TRBV30	TRBJ2-3	TGTGCCTGGAGGCCAGGGGCGGGGACAGATACGCAGTATTTT	CAWRPGAGTDTQYF
.	few	TRBV7-2	TRBJ2-5	TGTGCCAGCAGCCTTCAGACAGGCCCAGAGACCCAGTACTTC	CASSLQTGPETQYF
.	few	TRBV7-6	TRBJ2-1	TGTGCCAGCAGCTTGAAAGTATCGTGGGAGACGTCCTACAATGAGCAGTTCTTC	CASSLKVSWETSYNEQFF
.	few	TRBV20-1	TRBJ1-4	TGCAGTGCTAGGTCTGAAATGTGGGTCGAAAAACTGTTTTTT	CSARSEMWVEKLFF
.	few	TRBV29-1	TRBJ2-7	TGCAGCGTTGAAGATAACGGACTCTCCTACGAGCAGTACTTC	CSVEDNGLSYEQYF
TRBD1	.	TRBV11-2	TRBJ2-7	TGTGCCAGCAGCTTAGTGGGACAGGGAAGATTCGAGCAGTACTTC	CASSLVGQGRFEQYF
TRBD2	.	TRBV10-2	TRBJ2-5	TGCGCCAGCCTCTCTCGGGGGAGAGGGAGGGGAGAGACCCAGTACTTC	CASLSRGRGRGETQYF
TRBD2	.	TRBV12-5	TRBJ2-3	TGTGCTAGCGGAGGGGCAGGACTAGCGGGAGTAACAGATACGCAGTATTTT	CASGGAGLAGVTDTQYF
TRBD2	.	TRBV15	TRBJ2-1	TGTGCCACCATCCAGGGACTAGGGCCGGACAATGAGCAGTTCTTC	CATIQGLGPDNEQFF
TRBD1	many	TRBV28	TRBJ2-5	TGTGCCAGCAGTTCCGCGACAGGGGGCGGGGAGACCCAGTACTTC	CASSSATGGGETQYF
TRBD2	.	TRBV11-2	TRBJ2-1	TGTGCCAGCAGCTTAGTAGCGGGAGACAGCTACAATGAGCAGTTCTTC	CASSLVAGDSYNEQFF
.	.	TRBV24-1	TRBJ2-7	TGTGCCACCGGACAGTCCTACGAGCAGTACTTC	CATGQSYEQYF
TRBD2	few	TRBV24-1	TRBJ2-1	TGTGCCACCAGCGCTGGCCGCGGGGGGTCGGGTGAGCAGTTCTTC	CATSAGRGGSGEQFF
.	many	TRBV5-5	TRBJ2-3	TGTGCCAGCAGCGCCCTAACTAGCTCCCCAATTTTT	CASSALTSSPIF
.	many	TRBV21-1	TRBJ2-3	TGTGCCATCCATAGGGCGGGAGCGGCAGATACGCAGTATTTT	CAIHRAGAADTQYF
.	few	TRBV10-3	TRBJ2-1	TGTGCCATCAGTGAGGAGGGGGTCAGGGGCTCCTACAATGAGCAGTTCTTC	CAISEEGVRGSYNEQFF
.	.	TRBV29-1	TRBJ2-7	TGCAGCGTTGCCGTGGGTGTGGAACCCTACGAGCAGTACTTC	CSVAVGVEPYEQYF
TRBD2	many	TRBV6-2/TRBV6-3	TRBJ2-1	TGTGCCAGCAGTTACCGAAGGGGACTAGCGGAAGAGCAGTTCTTC	CASSYRRGLAEEQFF
TRBD2	many	TRBV6-1	TRBJ2-3	TGTGCCAGCAGGGAGCGGGGGGGCGCGGCAGATACGCAGTATTTT	CASRERGGAADTQYF
TRBD1	.	TRBV12-3/TRBV12-4	TRBJ2-6	TGTGCCAGCAGTTTGGGGACAGGGACTGGGGCCAACGTCCTGACTTTC	CASSLGTGTGANVLTF
TRBD1	few	TRBV12-5	TRBJ2-1	TGTGCTAGTGGTTTGGTACCCAGGACAGGGGCCTCTAAGCCCAAGTTCTTC	CASGLVPRTGASKPKFF
.	few	TRBV19	TRBJ2-7	TGTGCCACCGCAGACCCGGGTCTTAAGATGTACGAGCAGTACTTC	CATADPGLKMYEQYF
.	.	TRBV15	TRBJ1-5	TGTGCCACCAGCAGAGATCCGAGGGGCAATCAGCCCCAGCATTTT	CATSRDPRGNQPQHF
.	.	TRBV27	TRBJ2-4	TGTGCCAGCACCCCAGGGCAGGGTCGGATCGGACCATTAGCCAAAAACATTCAGTACTTC	CASTPGQGRIGPLAKNIQYF
.	.	TRBV7-2	TRBJ2-5	TGTGCCAGCAGCGACTACCTTGCCCAGTACTTC	CASSDYLAQYF
.	few	TRBV18	TRBJ1-5	TGTGCCAGCTCACCCGGACAGAACTTAGCTCAGCCCCAGCATTTT	CASSPGQNLAQPQHF
.	.	TRBV20-1	TRBJ2-3	TGCAGTGCTAGAGTTGCGGGTACTAGCACAGATACGCAGTATTTT	CSARVAGTSTDTQYF
.	few	TRBV7-9	TRBJ2-1	TGTGCCAGCAGCCCCTATGGCTCTTGGAATGAGCAGTTCTTC	CASSPYGSWNEQFF
TRBD1	many	TRBV5-1	TRBJ1-1	TGCGCCAGCAGCGCGGGACAGTACACTGAAGCTTTCTTT	CASSAGQYTEAFF
.	few	TRBV3-1	TRBJ2-1	TGTGCCAGCAGCCAGGCTAGCGTTTATAATGAGCAGTTCTTC	CASSQASVYNEQFF
.	.	TRBV27	TRBJ2-1	TGTGCCAGCAGGGGGTTCCCCTACAATGAGCAGTTCTTC	CASRGFPYNEQFF
.	many	TRBV4-3	TRBJ2-1	TGCGCCAGCAGCCAAGATCTAACAACCTACAATGAGCAGTTCTTC	CASSQDLTTYNEQFF